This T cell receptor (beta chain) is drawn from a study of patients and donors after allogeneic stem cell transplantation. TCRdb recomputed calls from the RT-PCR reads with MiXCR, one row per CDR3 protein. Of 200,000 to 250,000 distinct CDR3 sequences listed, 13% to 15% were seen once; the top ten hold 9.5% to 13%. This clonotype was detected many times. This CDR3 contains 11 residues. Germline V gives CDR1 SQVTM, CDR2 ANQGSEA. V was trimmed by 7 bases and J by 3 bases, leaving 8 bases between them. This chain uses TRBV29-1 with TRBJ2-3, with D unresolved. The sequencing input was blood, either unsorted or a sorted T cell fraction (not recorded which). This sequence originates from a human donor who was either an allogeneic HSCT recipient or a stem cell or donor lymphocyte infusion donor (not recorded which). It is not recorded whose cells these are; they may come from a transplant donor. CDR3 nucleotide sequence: TGCAGCGCGAGACAAACAGATACGCAGTATTTT. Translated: CSARQTDTQYF.